The clone carrying this T cell receptor beta chain was counted at least ten times. Antigen specificity is unknown. The data were obtained in a study of human T cells and chemical hapten exposure. Overall study context: Among samples, TCR yields varied mainly because of small differences in pooled library volume.

This CDR3 region has 15 residues. Trimming removed 6 bases from V and 0 bases from J, with 14 bases in between. The germline V gene has CDR1 SGHNT and CDR2 YENEEA. Unique molecular identifiers were attached to individual cDNA molecules during library preparation. TCRdb reprocessed the RACE reads via MiXCR and lists one record per CDR3 protein. The sample consists of more than 85,000 distinct CDR3 sequences, approximately 11% of them appearing once. Indicated time point: patch test 2, 6 weeks after DPC sensitization. Sample treatment: therapeutic diphenylcyclopropenone sensitization with weekly scalp DPC. Overall study findings and caveats: No change in TCRs above 1 in 1000 frequency was produced by DPC sensitization.

The sample consisted of whole blood, taken in connection with sensitization to the hapten diphenylcyclopropenone (DPC). This TCR derives from a middle-aged man with alopecia areata. Some clones in this sample may be carry-over from other donors' samples. The rearrangement joins TRBV11-3 to TRBJ1-1, with D uncertain. CDR3 loop: CASRFFRGMNTEAFF. The CDR3 DNA follows: TGTGCCAGCAGGTTCTTCCGCGGGATGAACACTGAAGCTTTCTTT.